These 13 T cell receptor beta chains share one sample of origin, sequenced in a study of blood T cells in healthy people across ages. The authors ran a second PCR of about 6 to 11 cycles using a sample-barcoded 5' primer and a J-beta primer mix. TCRdb processed the 5' RACE reads anew with MiXCR; each CDR3 protein has one entry. The table lists about 800,000 distinct CDR3 sequences, about 25% of them singletons. This same sample was also part of a study on T cells of mothers and their children.

Sequenced material: blood. The receptors shown here come from a boy younger than 18 in good health.

This clonotype was recorded a few times. The V call is TRBV3-1, the J call TRBJ2-5, with 10 positions matching TRBD1. V gave up 4 bases and J gave up 4 bases; unmatched junction bases: 18. Germline V gives CDR1 LGHDT, CDR2 YNNKEL (reference sequence). The CDR3 extends over 19 amino acids. The CDR3 loop reads CASSLRTGGRSGFGETQYF. The CDR3, as DNA: TGTGCCAGCAGCCTACGGACAGGGGGGCGATCGGGGTTCGGAGAGACCCAGTACTTC.

This rearrangement joins TRBV9 to TRBJ2-7; no clear D gene. This CDR3 has 14 amino acids. V was clipped by 0 bases and J by 6 bases, with 13 bases between them. The V gene's germline CDR1 is SGDLS and CDR2 YYNGEE. The CDR3 DNA reads as TGTGCCAGCAGCGTAGGATCAGGTCCCGCCGAGCAGTACTTC. Translated, it gives CASSVGSGPAEQYF.

J is TRBJ2-1 and V is TRBV2; no firm D call. V shed 4 bases and J shed 0 bases, with 25 bases lying between them. The CDR3 sequence is 20 residues long. Germline CDR1 SNHLY, CDR2 FYNNEI. Here the CDR3 DNA reads TGTGCCAGCAGTGGCGCTGGCACTATGTTAATAGGGCCCTCCTACAATGAGCAGTTCTTC. The encoded protein is CASSGAGTMLIGPSYNEQFF.

The V and J genes are TRBV30 and TRBJ1-1, with a weak D call TRBD1 (6 bases). Trimming removed 4 bases at V and 10 bases at J, with 16 bases between. Germline CDR1 GTSNPN, CDR2 SVGIG (reference sequence). This CDR3 has 12 residues. CDR3 DNA: TGTGCCTGGACCCTGTGGGGGGGGCCAGCTTTCTTT. This codes for CAWTLWGGPAFF.

The chain has TRBV9 and TRBJ2-1, with D possibly matching TRBD2 (5 bases). Near its end, the DNA agrees better with TRBJ2-7, so the J call may be wrong. The CDR3 is 16 residues long. Germline CDR1 is SGDLS and CDR2 is YYNGEE. The CDR3 loop is CASSVASSGSSYEQYF. DNA for the CDR3: TGTGCCAGCAGCGTAGCCTCCAGCGGCAGCTCCTACGAGCAGTACTTC.

This clonotype was seen a few times. The genes are TRBV29-1 and TRBJ2-2; the D call may be TRBD1 or TRBD2 (5 bases each). Germline loops: CDR1 SQVTM, CDR2 ANQGSEA. Trimming took off 7 bases at V and 6 bases at J, with 9 bases between the two ends. The CDR3 has 11 amino acids. CDR3 in amino acids: CSAEGSGELFF. The CDR3, as DNA: TGCAGCGCTGAGGGGTCCGGGGAGCTGTTTTTT.

V usage is TRBV9 and J usage is TRBJ2-5, with TRBD1 identical over 11 bases. The junction had 6 bases not matched to a gene; V was cut back by 4 bases and J by 1 base. The CDR3 sequence is 16 residues long. Germline CDR1 SGDLS, CDR2 YYNGEE. DNA of the CDR3: TGTGCCAGCAGCACCGGGACAGGGGGTATCCAAGAGACCCAGTACTTC. This sequence encodes CASSTGTGGIQETQYF.

This clonotype was counted between two and nine times. The V gene is TRBV7-4, the J gene TRBJ2-3; 7 positions match TRBD2. The CDR3 runs to 16 residues. Germline V gene data show CDR1 as SGHVT and CDR2 as SQSDAQ. V was pared by 2 bases and J by 2 bases, with 7 bases of the junction left unmatched. The CDR3 here is CASSLSTSAHTDTQYF. CDR3 in DNA: TGTGCCAGCAGCTTATCTACTAGCGCTCACACAGATACGCAGTATTTT.

V gene TRBV18 combines with J gene TRBJ2-1, with 11 nucleotides matching TRBD2. Germline CDR1 reads KGHSH; CDR2 reads LQKENI. This CDR3 has 17 amino acids. With 1 base clipped from V and 10 bases from J, the junction kept 12 bases outside the gene matches. Here the CDR3 reads CASSPQGLAETTREQFF. The DNA of the CDR3 is TGTGCCAGCTCACCACAGGGACTAGCGGAAACCACGCGGGAGCAGTTCTTC.

This clonotype has only a few counts. V usage is TRBV30 and J usage is TRBJ1-2; D gene uncertain. There are 14 residues in the CDR3. V shed 3 bases and J shed 8 bases, with 19 bases lying between them. Per germline, CDR1 GTSNPN and CDR2 SVGIG (reference sequence). The CDR3 nucleotides read TGTGCCTGGAGCGGACCCATCCGGGGTGGAGGCTACACCTTC. It codes for CAWSGPIRGGGYTF.

The table lists this clonotype with a few counts. The chain couples TRBV20-1 to TRBJ2-7, with D possibly being TRBD1 or TRBD2 (5 bases each). CDR1 and CDR2 (germline): DFQATT, SNEGSKA (reference sequence). With 3 bases removed from V and 3 bases from J, the gap between germline ends came to 9 bases. This CDR3 contains 12 residues. The CDR3 sequence: CSASRDHYEQYF. CDR3 DNA: TGCAGTGCTAGCCGGGACCACTACGAGCAGTACTTC.

This clonotype was detected a few times. The V call is TRBV6-6, the J call TRBJ1-1; the D is unclear. Trimming stripped 2 bases from V and 2 bases from J, with 9 bases between. Germline values: CDR1 MNHNY, CDR2 SVGAGI (reference sequence). The CDR3 consists of 14 residues. The CDR3 sequence: CASSYRGENTEAFF. The CDR3 region has the DNA TGTGCCAGCAGTTACCGTGGGGAAAACACTGAAGCTTTCTTT.

This clonotype was observed a handful of times. Germline is not matched at one junction end, which may reflect a read error. The chain joins TRBV29-1 to TRBJ2-5; D remains unclear. Looked up from germline, CDR1 is SQVTM and CDR2 is ANQGSEA. The CDR3 covers 11 residues. In DNA, the CDR3 is TGCAGCGTCCAAATATCGGAGACCCTGTACTTC. Translated, it gives CSVQISETLYF.